The 28 T cell receptor beta chains presented below share a single source sample, sequenced in a study of cytomegalovirus exposure and HLA in healthy donors. PCR employed 60 Vbeta and 13 Jbeta primers. Assay used: immunoSEQ multiplex PCR; TCRdb lists only in-frame clones, some missing. The sample contains about 110,000 clones, approximately 76% of which appear only once. The source material was PBMCs. The receptors originated from a man younger than 30 in good health and CMV-seronegative.

This clone was recorded only once. The genes are TRBV5-1 and TRBJ1-3, with D uncertain. Trimming took 4 bases from V and 2 from J, leaving 16 bases between them. CDR1 and CDR2 (germline): SGHRS, YFSETQ. There are 16 residues in the CDR3. The CDR3 here is CASSAGRVSPGNTIYF. Here the CDR3 DNA reads TGCGCCAGCAGCGCCGGGCGGGTTAGCCCTGGAAACACCATATATTTT.

The chain carries TRBV5-4 and TRBJ1-2; TRBD1 is a possible D gene (5 bases). The CDR3 runs 15 residues. Germline CDR1 is SGHNT and CDR2 is YYREEE (reference sequence). Trimming shortened V by 4 bases and J by 4 bases, and 17 bases separated the two germline ends. Here the CDR3 DNA reads TGTGCCAGCAGCCAAACCTCACAGGAGAGCTATGGCTACACCTTC. This translates into CASSQTSQESYGYTF.

The genes are TRBV19 and TRBJ2-1; 7 bases are a match to TRBD2. J gave up 2 bases and V 6 bases, and 10 bases lay outside the gene matches. Germline V lookup: CDR1 LNHDA, CDR2 SQIVND (reference sequence). There are 16 residues in the CDR3. This CDR3 is CASRRLGSGAYNEQFF. The DNA of the CDR3 is TGTGCCAGTAGGCGTCTGGGAAGCGGGGCCTACAATGAGCAGTTCTTC.

This chain joins TRBV7-9 and TRBJ2-1; D perhaps matches TRBD2 (6 bases). Germline V gene sequence: CDR1 SEHNR, CDR2 FQNEAQ (reference sequence). This CDR3 is built from 14 residues. The V gene lost 0 bases and the J gene lost 9 bases, with 12 bases spanning the gap. The CDR3 nucleotides read TGTGCCAGCAGCTTAGCGGGGGGACTTGTTGAGCAGTTCTTC. The encoded protein is CASSLAGGLVEQFF.

This chain links TRBV10-3 with TRBJ1-1; 9 bases align to TRBD1. The germline V gene encodes CDR1 ENHRY and CDR2 SYGVKD. This CDR3 has 14 residues. V was clipped by 3 bases and J by 4 bases; unmatched bases: 3. This CDR3 is CAISDLTGGTEAFF. The CDR3, as DNA: TGTGCCATCAGTGACCTGACAGGGGGCACTGAAGCTTTCTTT.

The chain employs TRBV14 and TRBJ2-1; 7 positions agree with TRBD2. Germline V CDR1 and CDR2: SGHDN, FVKESK. The CDR3 length is 14 residues. Germline trimming cut 6 bases from V and 4 bases from J; bases unmatched to any gene: 6. The CDR3 region is CASRSAGVYNEQFF. CDR3 nucleotides: TGTGCCAGCAGGTCCGCGGGGGTATACAATGAGCAGTTCTTC.

The CDR3 spells CASSPHGGGYEQYF. The CDR3 bases are TGTGCCAGCAGCCCTCACGGGGGGGGGTACGAGCAGTACTTC. V usage is TRBV11-2 and J usage is TRBJ2-7, with TRBD2 matching over 8 bases. V was clipped by 5 bases and J by 4 bases; unmatched bases: 7. Germline V gene lookup returns CDR1 SGHAT and CDR2 FQNNGV. CDR3 size: 14 residues.

This chain joins TRBV5-4 and TRBJ2-7, with 8 bases lining up with TRBD1. The CDR3 loop spans 14 amino acids. Germline assignment: CDR1 SGHNT and CDR2 YYREEE (reference sequence). V lost 4 bases, J lost 2 bases, and 5 bases stayed unmatched. CDR3 nucleotides: TGTGCCAGCAGCCCGGGACAGGACACCTACGAGCAGTACTTC. Translated: CASSPGQDTYEQYF.

J is TRBJ1-5 and V is TRBV18; the D gene is possibly TRBD1 (6 bases). Germline V lookup: CDR1 KGHSH, CDR2 LQKENI. V was clipped by 3 bases and J by 5 bases, with 14 bases between them. This CDR3 has 15 amino acids. The CDR3: CASSPRAGEDQPQHF. CDR3 sequence (DNA): TGTGCCAGCTCACCCAGGGCAGGGGAAGATCAGCCCCAGCATTTT.

V is TRBV14 and J is TRBJ2-7; 8 nucleotides align to TRBD2. Germline CDR1 reads SGHDN; CDR2 reads FVKESK. V lost 2 bases to trimming and J lost 3 bases; unmatched junction nucleotides: 6. The CDR3 is made up of 15 amino acids. The CDR3 protein is CASSQIGRGDYEQYF. CDR3 bases: TGTGCCAGCAGCCAAATAGGGCGGGGGGACTACGAGCAGTACTTC.

A few counts support this clone. This chain uses TRBV5-4 with TRBJ1-2, with D hard to call. Germline V CDR1 and CDR2: SGHNT, YYREEE (reference sequence). CDR3 length equals 14 residues. V was cut by 0 bases and J by 1 base, with 7 bases left in between. DNA of the CDR3: TGTGCCAGCAGCTTGGACACCCTTAACTATGGCTACACCTTC. Protein: CASSLDTLNYGYTF.

This chain connects TRBV5-6 to TRBJ1-5, with TRBD1 identical over 9 bases. Trimming removed 0 bases from V and 7 bases from J; junction bases left unmatched: 5. The CDR3 is 15 residues long. The V gene's germline CDR1 is SGHDT and CDR2 YYEEEE. The CDR3 is CASSLAGTGRQPQHF. The CDR3 DNA is TGTGCCAGCAGCTTGGCCGGGACAGGGCGACAGCCCCAGCATTTT.

The chain recombines TRBV9 with TRBJ1-1; D ambiguous. Germline values: CDR1 SGDLS, CDR2 YYNGEE. Trimming pared 1 base from V and 1 base from J, leaving 8 bases between. The CDR3 has 14 residues. Written as DNA, the CDR3 is TGTGCCAGCAGCGTAACCCCAGGGAACACTGAAGCTTTCTTT. It encodes CASSVTPGNTEAFF.

The genes are TRBV7-9 and TRBJ2-3; 8 nucleotides align to TRBD2. The CDR3 runs to 16 residues. With 4 bases clipped from V and 2 bases from J, the junction kept 8 bases outside the gene matches. Per germline, CDR1 SEHNR and CDR2 FQNEAQ (reference sequence). This CDR3 is CASSSLGGGPTDTQYF. CDR3 coding DNA: TGTGCCAGCAGCTCTCTCGGGGGGGGGCCCACAGATACGCAGTATTTT. The entire variable domain, with the rest obtained from reference TRBV7-9 and TRBJ2-3, is as follows: DTGVSQNPRHKITKRGQNVTFRCDPISEHNRLYWYRQTLGQGPEFLTYFQNEAQLEKSRLLSDRFSAERPKGSFSTLEIQRTEQGDSAMYLCASSSLGGGPTDTQYFGPGTRLTVL.

CDR3 protein: CATSREATGRNEKLFF. The CDR3 DNA is TGTGCCACCAGCAGAGAGGCCACAGGTAGGAATGAAAAACTGTTTTTT. The V gene is TRBV15, the J gene TRBJ1-4, with D possibly matching TRBD1 (5 bases). Deletions cut 0 bases from V and 5 bases from J, with 13 bases between. CDR3 size: 16 residues. CDR1 LNHNV and CDR2 YYDKDF come from the germline V gene (reference sequence).

This clone has just one count. The rearrangement joins TRBV15 to TRBJ2-2, with a possible D match to TRBD1 (5 bases). The CDR3 spans 17 residues. V lost 5 bases, J lost 0 bases, and 16 bases lay in between. Germline-derived CDR1 and CDR2 are LNHNV and YYDKDF (reference sequence). The CDR3 loop reads CATSLWGGHSNTGELFF. Here the CDR3 DNA reads TGTGCCACCAGCCTGTGGGGTGGACATTCGAACACCGGGGAGCTGTTTTTT.

V is TRBV25-1 and J is TRBJ1-2; D is perhaps TRBD1 (5 bases). CDR3 length: 11 amino acids. Germline CDR1 reads MGHDK; CDR2 reads SYGVNS. The V end was cut by 6 bases, the J end by 3 bases, with 5 bases between. This CDR3 is CASRTDYGYTF. DNA of the CDR3: TGTGCCAGCAGGACAGACTATGGCTACACCTTC.

The table lists this clone with a count of one. The chain uses TRBV27 and TRBJ2-3; 7 bases are a match to TRBD1. V shed 8 bases and J 4 bases; nucleotides not matched to a gene: 12. The CDR3 spans 15 residues. Germline V gene data show CDR1 as MNHEY and CDR2 as SMNVEV (reference sequence). The CDR3: CASRPGDSPSDTQYF. The CDR3 DNA reads TGTGCCAGCCGGCCAGGGGACAGTCCATCAGATACGCAGTATTTT.

At least ten counts were recorded for this clone. This sequence joins TRBV5-6 and TRBJ1-1; D unresolved. V gave up 5 bases and J gave up 4 bases, with 12 bases separating them. Germline V gene data show CDR1 as SGHDT and CDR2 as YYEEEE. The CDR3 consists of 13 residues. The CDR3 is CASRKGGSTEAFF. The CDR3 nucleotides are TGTGCCAGCAGAAAAGGAGGGAGCACTGAAGCTTTCTTT. Filled out from reference TRBV5-6 and TRBJ1-1, the complete variable domain reads DAGVTQSPTHLIKTRGQQVTLRCSPKSGHDTVSWYQQALGQGPQFIFQYYEEEERQRGNFPDRFSGHQFPNYSSELNVNALLLGDSALYLCASRKGGSTEAFFGQGTRLTVV.

The rearrangement links TRBV5-6 to TRBJ1-2; 8 bases agree with TRBD1. The germline V gene encodes CDR1 SGHDT and CDR2 YYEEEE. J gave up 8 bases and V 5 bases, and 5 bases lay outside the gene matches. The CDR3 length is 12 residues. CDR3 DNA sequence: TGTGCCAGCAGGCGTGACAGGGGCGGCTACACCTTC. It yields the protein CASRRDRGGYTF. Drawing the rest from reference TRBV5-6 and TRBJ1-2, the complete variable domain is DAGVTQSPTHLIKTRGQQVTLRCSPKSGHDTVSWYQQALGQGPQFIFQYYEEEERQRGNFPDRFSGHQFPNYSSELNVNALLLGDSALYLCASRRDRGGYTFGSGTRLTVV.

The chain links TRBV15 to TRBJ2-3, with 10 bases aligning to TRBD1. CDR3 length: 16 amino acids. Per the germline V gene, CDR1 is LNHNV and CDR2 is YYDKDF (reference sequence). Unmatched junction bases numbered 3, after V lost 0 bases and J lost 3 bases. CDR3 sequence: CATSRDDRGPTDTQYF. Written as DNA, the CDR3 is TGTGCCACCAGCAGAGATGACAGGGGGCCGACAGATACGCAGTATTTT.

The chain employs TRBV5-1 and TRBJ2-2; possible D gene TRBD1, 6 bases. Trimming took off 4 bases at V and 3 bases at J, with 19 bases between the two ends. Germline CDR1 reads SGHRS; CDR2 reads YFSETQ. CDR3 length: 17 amino acids. The CDR3 region is CASSVLTGNLYTGELFF. The CDR3, as DNA: TGCGCCAGCAGCGTCCTCACAGGGAATCTTTACACCGGGGAGCTGTTTTTT.

This rearrangement joins TRBV25-1 to TRBJ2-2; D possibly corresponds to TRBD1 (5 bases). CDR1 is MGHDK and CDR2 is SYGVNS in the germline V gene. The CDR3 extends over 14 amino acids. V lost 5 bases, J lost 4 bases, and 11 bases lay in between. CDR3 loop: CASSSQGGTGELFF. CDR3 bases: TGTGCCAGCAGTTCTCAGGGTGGCACCGGGGAGCTGTTTTTT.

The chain carries TRBV28 and TRBJ1-5; 7 bases are shared with TRBD1. In germline, CDR1 is MDHEN, CDR2 SYDVKM. The CDR3 is made up of 15 amino acids. After removal of 5 bases from V and 0 bases from J, the junction contained 4 bases not matched to a gene. The CDR3 DNA is TGTGCCAGCAGTGCCGCAGGGGGTAGCAATCAGCCCCAGCATTTT. Its translation: CASSAAGGSNQPQHF.

The chain couples TRBV5-1 to TRBJ2-3; D remains unclear. Germline CDR1 SGHRS, CDR2 YFSETQ. The CDR3 runs 14 residues. V gave up 0 bases and J gave up 3 bases, with 8 bases separating them. CDR3 loop: CASSLVGTTDTQYF. CDR3 coding DNA: TGCGCCAGCAGCTTGGTGGGCACTACAGATACGCAGTATTTT.

The V and J genes are TRBV5-5 and TRBJ1-2; possible D gene TRBD1, 5 bases. Per germline, CDR1 SGHKS and CDR2 YYEKEE (reference sequence). V gave up 2 bases and J gave up 8 bases, with 16 bases separating them. This CDR3 is 14 amino acids long. The DNA of the CDR3 is TGTGCCAGCAGCTTTGCTCGGGGCGCGGGGGGCTACACCTTC. This codes for CASSFARGAGGYTF. The whole variable domain, remainder taken from reference TRBV5-5 and TRBJ1-2, is DAGVTQSPTHLIKTRGQQVTLRCSPISGHKSVSWYQQVLGQGPQFIFQYYEKEERGRGNFPDRFSARQFPNYSSELNVNALLLGDSALYLCASSFARGAGGYTFGSGTRLTVV.

V is TRBV18 and J is TRBJ2-1; D might be TRBD1 (7 bases). CDR1 KGHSH and CDR2 LQKENI come from the germline V gene. The CDR3 runs to 15 residues. The V end lost 3 bases, the J end lost 2 bases, and 11 bases lay between the germline ends. CDR3 protein: CASSPSGGTYNEQFF. The CDR3 DNA is TGTGCCAGCTCACCTTCAGGGGGGACCTACAATGAGCAGTTCTTC.

In regard to this clone: The sample carries other DNA sequences with the same CDR3. The V call is TRBV28, the J call TRBJ1-5; D unclear. Germline values: CDR1 MDHEN, CDR2 SYDVKM. The CDR3 totals 15 residues. The V and J ends lost 2 bases and 2 bases respectively, with 10 bases between them. As DNA, the CDR3 is TGTGCCAGCAGTTTAAGTTTAGCGGGCAATCAGCCCCAGCATTTT. This encodes CASSLSLAGNQPQHF.